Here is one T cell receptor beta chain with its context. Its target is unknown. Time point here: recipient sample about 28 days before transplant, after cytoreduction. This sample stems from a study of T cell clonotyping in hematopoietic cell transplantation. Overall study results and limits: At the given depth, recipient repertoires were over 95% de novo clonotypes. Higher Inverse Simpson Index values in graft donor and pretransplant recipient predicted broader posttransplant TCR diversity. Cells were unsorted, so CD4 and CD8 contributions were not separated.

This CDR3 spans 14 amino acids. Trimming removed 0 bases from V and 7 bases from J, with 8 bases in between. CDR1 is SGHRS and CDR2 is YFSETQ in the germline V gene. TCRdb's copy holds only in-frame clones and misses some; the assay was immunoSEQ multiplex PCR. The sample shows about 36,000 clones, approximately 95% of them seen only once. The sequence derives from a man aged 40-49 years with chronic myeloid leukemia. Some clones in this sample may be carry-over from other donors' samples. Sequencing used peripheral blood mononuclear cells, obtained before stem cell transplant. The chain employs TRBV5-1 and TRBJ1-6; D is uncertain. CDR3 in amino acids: CASSLEGWNSPLHF. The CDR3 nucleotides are TGCGCCAGCAGCTTGGAGGGCTGGAATTCACCCCTCCACTTT. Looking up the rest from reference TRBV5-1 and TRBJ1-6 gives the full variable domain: KAGVTQTPRYLIKTRGQQVTLSCSPISGHRSVSWYQQTPGQGLQFLFEYFSETQRNKGNFPGRFSGRQFSNSRSEMNVSTLELGDSALYLCASSLEGWNSPLHFGNGTRLTVT.